Included here is one TCR beta chain sequence, with context. Its matching antigen is unknown. V was shortened by 0 bases and J by 2 bases, with 6 bases between the two germline ends. The CDR3 length is 14 residues. Germline V gene sequence: CDR1 SGHRS, CDR2 YFSETQ. TCRdb keeps only in-frame clones here, not all; method: immunoSEQ multiplex PCR. The sample shows about 63,000 clones, 89% of them seen only once. Graft specimens yielded both intraepithelial and lamina propria lymphocytes. The data were obtained in a study of graft-versus-host responses after intestinal transplantation. Study as a whole: Multivisceral, liver-intestinal, or isolated intestinal transplants were given to recipients. Every recipient underwent anti-thymocyte globulin induction, then tacrolimus and steroids for 2 to 3 years. General study points: Allografts of one patient group, those with graft-donor T cell macrochimerism, had high graft-versus-host to host-versus-graft clonal ratios.

The sequenced sample was ileum tissue, obtained around 350 days after transplant. This sequence joins TRBV5-1 and TRBJ2-1; the D is unclear. This receptor was obtained from a human patient who received an intestinal transplant, so some T cells may come from the graft donor. CDR3 in DNA: TGCGCCAGCAGCTTGGAAGTCCCCTACAATGAGCAGTTCTTC. Protein product: CASSLEVPYNEQFF.